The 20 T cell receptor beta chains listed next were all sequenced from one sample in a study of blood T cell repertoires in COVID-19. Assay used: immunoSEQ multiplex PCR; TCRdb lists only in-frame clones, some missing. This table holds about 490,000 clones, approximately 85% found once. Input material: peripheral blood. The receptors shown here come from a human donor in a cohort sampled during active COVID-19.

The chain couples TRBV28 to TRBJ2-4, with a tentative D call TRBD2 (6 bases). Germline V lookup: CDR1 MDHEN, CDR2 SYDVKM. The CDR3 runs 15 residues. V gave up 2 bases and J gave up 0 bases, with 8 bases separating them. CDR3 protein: CASSLAGSAKNIQYF. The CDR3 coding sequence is TGTGCCAGCAGTTTAGCGGGATCAGCCAAAAACATTCAGTACTTC.

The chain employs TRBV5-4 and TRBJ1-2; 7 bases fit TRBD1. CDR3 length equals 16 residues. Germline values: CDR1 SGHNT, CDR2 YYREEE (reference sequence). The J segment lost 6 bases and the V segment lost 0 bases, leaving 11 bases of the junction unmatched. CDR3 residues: CASSLGQGEGVNGYTF. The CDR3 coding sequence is TGTGCCAGCAGCTTGGGACAGGGAGAAGGGGTAAATGGCTACACCTTC.

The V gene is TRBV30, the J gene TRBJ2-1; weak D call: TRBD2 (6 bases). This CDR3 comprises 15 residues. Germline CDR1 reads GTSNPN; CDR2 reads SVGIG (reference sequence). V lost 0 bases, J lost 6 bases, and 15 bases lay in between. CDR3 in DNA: TGTGCCTGGAGTGTACTAGCACCCTCGAGCAATGAGCAGTTCTTC. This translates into CAWSVLAPSSNEQFF.

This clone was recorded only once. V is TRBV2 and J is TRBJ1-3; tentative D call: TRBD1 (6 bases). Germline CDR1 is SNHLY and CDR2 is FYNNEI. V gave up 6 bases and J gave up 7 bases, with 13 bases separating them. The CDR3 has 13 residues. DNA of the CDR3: TGTGCCAGCAGCCGGGACACCGGGAACACCATATATTTT. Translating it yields CASSRDTGNTIYF.

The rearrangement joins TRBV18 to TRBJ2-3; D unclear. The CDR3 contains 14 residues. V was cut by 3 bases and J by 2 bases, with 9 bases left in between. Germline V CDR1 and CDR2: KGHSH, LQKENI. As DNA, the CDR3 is TGTGCCAGCTCACCCGTATCAGTCACAGATACGCAGTATTTT. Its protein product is CASSPVSVTDTQYF.

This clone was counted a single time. CDR3 protein: CASSAYSDTQYF. DNA of the CDR3: TGTGCCAGCAGCGCCTACTCAGATACGCAGTATTTT. The chain carries TRBV9 and TRBJ2-3; D is undetermined. Trimming left V 3 bases short and J 4 bases short, with 6 bases between. The CDR3 consists of 12 residues. In germline, CDR1 is SGDLS, CDR2 YYNGEE.

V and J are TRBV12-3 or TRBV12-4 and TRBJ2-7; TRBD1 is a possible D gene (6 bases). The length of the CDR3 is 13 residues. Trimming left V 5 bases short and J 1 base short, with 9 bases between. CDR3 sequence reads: CASSVGQSYEQYF. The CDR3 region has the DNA TGTGCCAGCAGTGTAGGACAGTCCTACGAGCAGTACTTC.

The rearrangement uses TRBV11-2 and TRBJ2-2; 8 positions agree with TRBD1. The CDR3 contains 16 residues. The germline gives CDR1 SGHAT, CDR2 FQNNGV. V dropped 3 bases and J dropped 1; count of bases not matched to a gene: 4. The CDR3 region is CASSFAGTGNTGELFF. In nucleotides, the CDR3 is TGTGCCAGCAGCTTCGCCGGGACAGGGAACACCGGGGAGCTGTTTTTT. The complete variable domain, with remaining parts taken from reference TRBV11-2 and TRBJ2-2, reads EAGVAQSPRYKIIEKRQSVAFWCNPISGHATLYWYQQILGQGPKLLIQFQNNGVVDDSQLPKDRFSAERLKGVDSTLKIQPAKLEDSAVYLCASSFAGTGNTGELFFGEGSRLTVL.

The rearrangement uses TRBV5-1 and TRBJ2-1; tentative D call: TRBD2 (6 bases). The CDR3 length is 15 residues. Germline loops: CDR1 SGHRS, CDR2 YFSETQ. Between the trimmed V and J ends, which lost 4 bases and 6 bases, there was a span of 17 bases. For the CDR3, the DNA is TGCGCCAGCAGCCCCCCGGAGGGCCTAGGCAATGAGCAGTTCTTC. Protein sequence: CASSPPEGLGNEQFF.

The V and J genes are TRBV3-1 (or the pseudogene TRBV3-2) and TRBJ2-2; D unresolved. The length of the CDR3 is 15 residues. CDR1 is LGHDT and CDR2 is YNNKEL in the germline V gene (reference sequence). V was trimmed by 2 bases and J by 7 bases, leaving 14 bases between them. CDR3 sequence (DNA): TGTGCCAGCAGCCAATTCGCAGGCGCAGGCGGGGAGCTGTTTTTT. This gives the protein CASSQFAGAGGELFF.

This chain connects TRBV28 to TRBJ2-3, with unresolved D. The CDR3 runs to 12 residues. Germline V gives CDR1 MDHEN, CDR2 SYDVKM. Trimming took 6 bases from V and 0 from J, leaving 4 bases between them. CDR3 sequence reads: CASRRSTDTQYF. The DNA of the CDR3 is TGTGCCAGCAGGAGAAGCACAGATACGCAGTATTTT.

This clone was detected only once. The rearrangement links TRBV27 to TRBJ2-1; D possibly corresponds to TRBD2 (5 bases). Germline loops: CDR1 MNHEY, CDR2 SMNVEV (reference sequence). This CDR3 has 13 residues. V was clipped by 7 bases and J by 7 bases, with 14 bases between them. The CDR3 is CASKGERPNEQFF. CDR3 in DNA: TGTGCCAGCAAGGGTGAGCGGCCAAATGAGCAGTTCTTC.

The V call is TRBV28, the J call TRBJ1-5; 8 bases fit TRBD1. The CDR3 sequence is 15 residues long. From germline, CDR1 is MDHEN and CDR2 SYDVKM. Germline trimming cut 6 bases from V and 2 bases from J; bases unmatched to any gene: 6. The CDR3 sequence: CASSGQGLGNQPQHF. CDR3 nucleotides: TGTGCCAGCAGCGGACAGGGATTGGGCAATCAGCCCCAGCATTTT.

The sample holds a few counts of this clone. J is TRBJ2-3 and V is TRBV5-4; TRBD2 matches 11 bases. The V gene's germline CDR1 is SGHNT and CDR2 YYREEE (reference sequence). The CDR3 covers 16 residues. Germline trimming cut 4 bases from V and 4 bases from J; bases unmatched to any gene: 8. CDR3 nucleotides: TGTGCCAGCAGCCCGGGACTTAGCGGGAGGGCAGATACGCAGTATTTT. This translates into CASSPGLSGRADTQYF.

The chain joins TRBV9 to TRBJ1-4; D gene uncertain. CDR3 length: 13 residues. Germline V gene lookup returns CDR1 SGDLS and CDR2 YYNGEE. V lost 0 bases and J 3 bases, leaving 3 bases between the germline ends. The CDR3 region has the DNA TGTGCCAGCAGCGTAGAGCCTAATGAAAAACTGTTTTTT. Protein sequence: CASSVEPNEKLFF.

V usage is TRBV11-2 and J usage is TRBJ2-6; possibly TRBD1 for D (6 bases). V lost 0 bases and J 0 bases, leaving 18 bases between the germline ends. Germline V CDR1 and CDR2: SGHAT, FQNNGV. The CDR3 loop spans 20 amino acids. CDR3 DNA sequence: TGTGCCAGCAGCTTAGATGCCGCGCAGGGGTCTAGCTCTGGGGCCAACGTCCTGACTTTC. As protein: CASSLDAAQGSSSGANVLTF.

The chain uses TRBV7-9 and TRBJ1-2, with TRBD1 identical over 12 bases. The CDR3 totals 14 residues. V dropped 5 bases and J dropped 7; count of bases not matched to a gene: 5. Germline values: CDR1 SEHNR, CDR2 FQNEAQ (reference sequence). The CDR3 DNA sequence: TGTGCCAGCAGCGCGGGACAGGGGGCTTTTGGCTACACCTTC. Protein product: CASSAGQGAFGYTF.

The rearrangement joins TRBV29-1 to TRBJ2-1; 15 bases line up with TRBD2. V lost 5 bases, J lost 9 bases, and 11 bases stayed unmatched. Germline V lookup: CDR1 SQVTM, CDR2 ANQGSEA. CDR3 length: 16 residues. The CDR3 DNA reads TGCAGCGTTTCCCGCGGACTAGCGGGGGGGAACTTTGAGCAGTTCTTC. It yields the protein CSVSRGLAGGNFEQFF.

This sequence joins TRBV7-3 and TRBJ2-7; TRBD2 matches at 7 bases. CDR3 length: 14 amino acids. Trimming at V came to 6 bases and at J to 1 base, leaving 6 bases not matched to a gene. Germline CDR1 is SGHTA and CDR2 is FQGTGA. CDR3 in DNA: TGTGCCAGCAGTTATGGGGGAGGGTCCTACGAGCAGTACTTC. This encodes CASSYGGGSYEQYF. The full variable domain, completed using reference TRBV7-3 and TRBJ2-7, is GAGVSQTPSNKVTEKGKYVELRCDPISGHTALYWYRQSLGQGPEFLIYFQGTGAADDSGLPNDRFFAVRPEGSVSTLKIQRTERGDSAVYLCASSYGGGSYEQYFGPGTRLTVT.

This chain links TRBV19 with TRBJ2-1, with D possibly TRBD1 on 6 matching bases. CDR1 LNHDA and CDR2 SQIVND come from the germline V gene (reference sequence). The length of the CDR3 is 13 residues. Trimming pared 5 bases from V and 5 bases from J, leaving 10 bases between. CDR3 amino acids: CASSGQPHNEQFF. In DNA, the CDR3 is TGTGCCAGTAGTGGACAGCCTCACAATGAGCAGTTCTTC.